Below are 32 T cell receptor beta chains sequenced from a single sample in a study of PD-L1 blockade in urothelial cancer. Assay used: immunoSEQ multiplex PCR; TCRdb lists only in-frame clones, some missing. The profile covers tens of thousands of clones, with around 79% appearing a single time and 3% to 4.5% taken by the ten largest. Sample: PBMCs, taken around atezolizumab (anti-PD-L1) treatment. Receptors were obtained from a man aged 70 or older with urothelial cancer.

This chain joins TRBV29-1 and TRBJ1-1; tentatively, D is TRBD1 (6 bases). Trimming pared 6 bases from V and 4 bases from J, leaving 9 bases between. Germline V gives CDR1 SQVTM, CDR2 ANQGSEA. The CDR3 runs to 11 residues. Here the CDR3 reads CSVPGVTEAFF. CDR3 in DNA: TGCAGCGTGCCAGGGGTCACTGAAGCTTTCTTT.

The CDR3 DNA is TGTGCCAGCAGCTTAAACAGTCTGGGCGAGCAGTACTTC. Translating gives CASSLNSLGEQYF. The V gene is TRBV7-9, the J gene TRBJ2-7, with unresolved D. V was trimmed by 2 bases and J by 6 bases, leaving 11 bases between them. CDR1 and CDR2 (germline): SEHNR, FQNEAQ (reference sequence). The CDR3 runs to 13 residues.

This chain's CDR3 is CASSLRNTGELFF. The DNA of the CDR3 is TGTGCCAGCAGCCTTCGGAACACCGGGGAGCTGTTTTTT. The gene calls are TRBV7-3 and TRBJ2-2; D remains unclear. The V end was cut by 5 bases, the J end by 1 base, with 5 bases between. CDR1 and CDR2 from the germline V gene are SGHTA and FQGTGA. CDR3 length equals 13 residues.

This clone was detected only a few times. The chain combines TRBV5-4 with TRBJ2-7, with a possible D match to TRBD1 (6 bases). V lost 1 base to trimming and J lost 5 bases, with 13 bases between them. This CDR3 region has 14 residues. The germline gives CDR1 SGHNT, CDR2 YYREEE (reference sequence). The DNA for the CDR3 is TGTGCCAGCAGCTTGTCAGCAGGGGCCCACGAGCAGTACTTC. Translation: CASSLSAGAHEQYF.

The chain couples TRBV18 to TRBJ1-5, with TRBD1 matching 8 bases. CDR1 and CDR2 (germline): KGHSH, LQKENI. Unmatched junction bases numbered 3, after V lost 6 bases and J lost 5 bases. This CDR3 comprises 13 residues. CDR3 amino acids: CASSDRDDQPQHF. The CDR3 DNA reads TGTGCCAGCTCGGACAGGGACGATCAGCCCCAGCATTTT.

The rearrangement uses TRBV6-5 and TRBJ2-7; D perhaps matches TRBD1 (5 bases). The V gene's germline CDR1 is MNHEY and CDR2 SVGAGI. V was shortened by 6 bases and J by 5 bases, with 14 bases between the two germline ends. The CDR3 is made up of 13 amino acids. CDR3 coding DNA: TGTGCCAGCAGGAGGCAGGGTATCAACGAGCAGTACTTC. The encoded protein is CASRRQGINEQYF.

This clone was picked up a small number of times. The rearrangement uses TRBV30 and TRBJ1-6; tentative D call: TRBD1 (6 bases). The CDR3 runs 14 residues. Germline V gene sequence: CDR1 GTSNPN, CDR2 SVGIG (reference sequence). CDR3 nucleotide sequence: TGTGCAATCCGGGACAATCCCCTTAATTCACCCCTCCACTTT. It yields the protein CAIRDNPLNSPLHF.

The V call is TRBV27, the J call TRBJ2-1; 12 bases agree with TRBD2. From germline, CDR1 is MNHEY and CDR2 SMNVEV (reference sequence). This CDR3 contains 16 residues. V lost 4 bases, J lost 8 bases, and 9 bases stayed unmatched. CDR3 nucleotides: TGTGCCAGCAGTTGGATACTAGCGGGAGGTTTGGATGAGCAGTTCTTC. Translation gives CASSWILAGGLDEQFF.

This clone was counted between two and nine times. The J gene is TRBJ2-6, the V gene TRBV7-2, with TRBD2 as a possible D gene (5 bases). Between the trimmed V and J ends, which lost 3 bases and 0 bases, there was a span of 12 bases. CDR3 size: 17 residues. In germline, CDR1 is SGHTA, CDR2 FQGNSA. CDR3 in DNA: TGTGCCAGCAGCTTGGACTTCCCGGACTCTGGGGCCAACGTCCTGACTTTC. Amino acids: CASSLDFPDSGANVLTF.

The genes are TRBV4-1 and TRBJ2-3; 10 nucleotides agree with TRBD1. Germline CDR1 and CDR2: MGHRA and YSYEKL. With 6 bases clipped from V and 6 bases from J, the junction kept 12 bases outside the gene matches. The CDR3 extends over 16 amino acids. CDR3: CASRKSGTGVGDTQYF. CDR3 DNA sequence: TGCGCCAGCAGAAAATCAGGGACAGGGGTAGGGGATACGCAGTATTTT.

The chain uses TRBV23-1 and TRBJ2-3; tentatively, D is TRBD1 (6 bases). TRBV23-1 is treated as an ORF (open reading frame) with a function not yet certain. The CDR3 consists of 16 residues. V shed 3 bases and J shed 5 bases, with 18 bases lying between them. DNA for the CDR3: TGCGCCAGCAGTCATTTCCAGTCAAGGGGGTTAGATACGCAGTATTTT. Translated: CASSHFQSRGLDTQYF.

The J gene is TRBJ2-7, the V gene TRBV11-1; D might be TRBD1 (5 bases). In germline, CDR1 is SGHAT, CDR2 FQDESV (reference sequence). Trimming removed 1 base from V and 3 bases from J, with 7 bases in between. The length of the CDR3 is 13 residues. The CDR3 loop is CASSLDRNYEQYF. Written as DNA, the CDR3 is TGTGCCAGCAGCTTAGACAGGAACTACGAGCAGTACTTC.

The CDR3 sequence is CASSIQGAITDTQYF. Here the CDR3 DNA reads TGTGCCAGTAGTATACAGGGGGCGATCACAGATACGCAGTATTTT. The gene calls are TRBV19 and TRBJ2-3, with 8 positions matching TRBD1. V lost 2 bases and J lost 2; bases outside the gene matches: 3. The germline gives CDR1 LNHDA, CDR2 SQIVND (reference sequence). The CDR3 is made up of 15 amino acids.

This chain connects TRBV18 to TRBJ1-1; D remains ambiguous. The CDR3 is 14 amino acids. V dropped 2 bases and J dropped 1 base, with 8 bases sitting between them. Germline CDR1 is KGHSH and CDR2 is LQKENI. CDR3 protein: CASSPVTGNTEAFF. CDR3 in DNA: TGTGCCAGCTCACCAGTGACGGGGAACACTGAAGCTTTCTTT.

V usage is TRBV5-5 and J usage is TRBJ1-1; 7 nucleotides align to TRBD1. Germline-derived CDR1 and CDR2 are SGHKS and YYEKEE (reference sequence). The CDR3 covers 14 residues. Losses at the gene ends were 2 bases for V and 6 bases for J; bases not matched to a gene: 7. CDR3: CASSFGQVRAEAFF. CDR3 in DNA: TGTGCCAGCAGCTTTGGACAGGTGAGAGCTGAAGCTTTCTTT.

This rearrangement joins TRBV28 to TRBJ2-7, with D possibly TRBD1 on 5 matching bases. This CDR3 has 14 amino acids. CDR1 and CDR2 (germline): MDHEN, SYDVKM. V was cut by 3 bases and J by 3 bases, with 12 bases left in between. This CDR3 is CASSFQGRSYEQYF. Here the CDR3 DNA reads TGTGCCAGCAGTTTCCAGGGCCGGAGCTACGAGCAGTACTTC.

This chain links TRBV7-3 with TRBJ2-3; 8 bases agree with TRBD1. Germline-derived CDR1 and CDR2 are SGHTA and FQGTGA. The J segment lost 8 bases and the V segment lost 5 bases, leaving 6 bases of the junction unmatched. This CDR3 region has 13 residues. This CDR3 is CASSPLQGGTQYF. In DNA form, the CDR3 reads TGTGCCAGCAGCCCGCTACAGGGGGGTACGCAGTATTTT.

The V call is TRBV5-1, the J call TRBJ2-7, with D possibly TRBD2 on 6 matching bases. CDR1 and CDR2 from the germline V gene are SGHRS and YFSETQ. V lost 0 bases and J 10 bases, leaving 20 bases between the germline ends. The CDR3 consists of 15 residues. In DNA form, the CDR3 reads TGCGCCAGCAGCTTGGTTCAGGGTGATGCCGCGGGACAGTACTTC. Amino acid sequence: CASSLVQGDAAGQYF.

This chain uses TRBV19 with TRBJ2-1, with unresolved D. V was clipped by 0 bases and J by 4 bases, with 10 bases between them. The germline V gene encodes CDR1 LNHDA and CDR2 SQIVND (reference sequence). This CDR3 is 15 amino acids long. CDR3: CASSIDLGAYNEQFF. The CDR3 coding sequence is TGTGCCAGTAGTATAGACCTCGGAGCTTACAATGAGCAGTTCTTC.

There are a few counts of this clone. V gene TRBV28 combines with J gene TRBJ1-2; D is ambiguous. Germline V lookup: CDR1 MDHEN, CDR2 SYDVKM. This CDR3 region has 14 residues. Trimming cost V 3 bases and J 3 bases, with 11 bases left between them. Written as DNA, the CDR3 is TGTGCCAGCAGTTTGACGCAACAGCACTATGGCTACACCTTC. Translating gives CASSLTQQHYGYTF.

The chain is built from TRBV25-1 and TRBJ1-1; 7 positions match TRBD1. The V segment lost 8 bases and the J segment 2 bases; nucleotides outside the gene matches: 5. Germline lookup yields CDR1 MGHDK and CDR2 SYGVNS. The CDR3 runs 13 residues. CDR3 DNA sequence: TGTGCCAGCTGCGGGACAGCTAACACTGAAGCTTTCTTT. Translated: CASCGTANTEAFF.

The chain recombines TRBV4-3 with TRBJ1-1; D unresolved. Trimming took off 2 bases at V and 4 bases at J, with 11 bases between the two ends. The CDR3 has 14 amino acids. Germline CDR1 reads LGHNA; CDR2 reads YSLEER. The CDR3 is CASSQSERGTEAFF. The DNA of the CDR3 is TGCGCCAGCAGCCAAAGCGAACGGGGCACTGAAGCTTTCTTT.

The J gene is TRBJ2-7, the V gene TRBV2; TRBD2 agrees at 10 bases. V trimming: 4 bases; J trimming: 4 bases; junction bases outside the gene matches: 7. The germline gives CDR1 SNHLY, CDR2 FYNNEI. CDR3 length equals 15 residues. The CDR3 here is CASSVVPSGRYEQYF. The CDR3 DNA follows: TGTGCCAGCAGTGTTGTTCCTAGCGGGAGATACGAGCAGTACTTC.

The chain couples TRBV27 to TRBJ1-2; D is unresolved. The CDR3 length is 15 residues. From germline, CDR1 is MNHEY and CDR2 SMNVEV (reference sequence). Trimming stripped 5 bases from V and 2 bases from J, with 15 bases between. CDR3 region: CASSPETTRNYGYTF. In DNA form, the CDR3 reads TGTGCCAGCAGTCCCGAGACAACTAGAAACTATGGCTACACCTTC.

In nucleotides, the CDR3 is TGTGCCACCAGCTCTGGGGGCGGTCTGAGAGGAGATACGCAGTATTTT. Its translation: CATSSGGGLRGDTQYF. The chain employs TRBV15 and TRBJ2-3; D perhaps matches TRBD1 (6 bases). The germline V and J ends were trimmed by 5 bases and 5 bases, with 20 bases remaining between them. Germline values: CDR1 LNHNV, CDR2 YYDKDF (reference sequence). There are 16 residues in the CDR3. Full variable domain (outside the CDR3, taken from reference TRBV15 and TRBJ2-3): DAMVIQNPRYQVTQFGKPVTLSCSQTLNHNVMYWYQQKSSQAPKLLFHYYDKDFNNEADTPDNFQSRRPNTSFCFLDIRSPGLGDTAMYLCATSSGGGLRGDTQYFGPGTRLTVL.

This chain connects TRBV6-5 to TRBJ1-2, with 9 positions matching TRBD1. J gave up 9 bases and V 0 bases, and 8 bases lay outside the gene matches. The CDR3 extends over 15 amino acids. Germline CDR1 is MNHEY and CDR2 is SVGAGI. The CDR3 coding sequence is TGTGCCAGCAGTTACTCTTGGACAGGGGAGAAAAGCTACACCTTC. Its translation: CASSYSWTGEKSYTF.

The CDR3 is CASSILGQRNYGYTF. CDR3 DNA: TGTGCCAGCAGCATCCTTGGACAGCGTAACTATGGCTACACCTTC. The V call is TRBV5-8, the J call TRBJ1-2; the D gene is possibly TRBD1 (6 bases). Germline CDR1 SGHTS, CDR2 YDEGEE. The CDR3 sequence is 15 residues long. Trimming cost V 4 bases and J 1 base, with 14 bases left between them. Filled out from reference TRBV5-8 and TRBJ1-2, the complete variable domain reads EAGVTQSPTHLIKTRGQQATLRCSPISGHTSVYWYQQALGLGLQFLLWYDEGEERNRGNFPPRFSGRQFPNYSSELNVNALELEDSALYLCASSILGQRNYGYTFGSGTRLTVV.

This chain connects TRBV30 to TRBJ1-1, with 7 bases identical to TRBD1. CDR1 GTSNPN and CDR2 SVGIG come from the germline V gene (reference sequence). The J segment lost 1 base and the V segment lost 4 bases, leaving 12 bases of the junction unmatched. This CDR3 spans 16 amino acids. CDR3 nucleotides: TGTGCCTGGACCCCACAGGGGTCCCCTGGGAACACTGAAGCTTTCTTT. Its translation: CAWTPQGSPGNTEAFF.

The chain has TRBV4-2 and TRBJ2-7, with 8 bases lining up with TRBD1. Germline lookup yields CDR1 LGHNA and CDR2 YNFKEQ. The V and J ends lost 0 bases and 0 bases, in that order; junction bases with no gene match: 10. CDR3 length: 18 residues. The CDR3 region has the DNA TGTGCCAGCAGCCAAGATCTTCCCAGGGGGCACGTCTCCTACGAGCAGTACTTC. Its translation is CASSQDLPRGHVSYEQYF.

The chain uses TRBV7-2 and TRBJ1-4; possibly TRBD1 for D (6 bases). The CDR3 spans 15 residues. Between the trimmed V and J ends, which lost 5 bases and 6 bases, there was a span of 16 bases. The germline CDR1 and CDR2 sequences are SGHTA and FQGNSA. The CDR3 bases are TGTGCCAGCAGCCCGGGACATAAGGTTGATGAAAAACTGTTTTTT. Protein: CASSPGHKVDEKLFF.

The CDR3 here is CASSLELLYEQYF. CDR3 DNA: TGCGCCAGCAGCTTGGAACTCCTCTACGAGCAGTACTTC. V usage is TRBV5-1 and J usage is TRBJ2-7; D gene ambiguous. Germline V lookup: CDR1 SGHRS, CDR2 YFSETQ. V was pared by 0 bases and J by 3 bases, with 7 bases between. The CDR3 totals 13 residues.

A few counts support this clone. V gene TRBV28 combines with J gene TRBJ2-3; 10 bases are a match to TRBD2. V gave up 7 bases and J gave up 3 bases; unmatched junction bases: 7. CDR1 is MDHEN and CDR2 is SYDVKM in the germline V gene. The CDR3 consists of 15 residues. The CDR3 DNA reads as TGTGCCAGCAACTTAAGCGGGAGGGGAACAGATACGCAGTATTTT. Encoded protein: CASNLSGRGTDTQYF. Full variable domain (missing parts from reference TRBV28 and TRBJ2-3): DVKVTQSSRYLVKRTGEKVFLECVQDMDHENMFWYRQDPGLGLRLIYFSYDVKMKEKGDIPEGYSVSREKKERFSLILESASTNQTSMYLCASNLSGRGTDTQYFGPGTRLTVL.